Each of the 16 T cell receptor beta chains below was sequenced from the same sample in a study of CD8+ T cells in alopecia areata. Following extraction, RNA underwent reverse transcription to cDNA, which served as the sequencing template. Measured with immunoSEQ multiplex PCR; TCRdb has only the in-frame clones, and not every one. The table lists more than 85,000 clones, 40% to 45% of them singletons, with 0.6% to 0.85% in the top ten. The sample consisted of CD4+ T cells sorted from blood. These receptor sequences come from a human donor with alopecia areata.

This clone was counted between two and nine times. Its ends do not fully match the called genes, so a read error is possible. V and J are TRBV29-1 and TRBJ1-4; D gene uncertain. Germline V gene data show CDR1 as SQVTM and CDR2 as ANQGSEA. The CDR3 extends over 14 amino acids. The CDR3, as DNA: TGCAGCGCCATGAGCGGCCAGGCTAAAGAAAAACTGTTTTTT. This sequence encodes CSAMSGQAKEKLFF.

The rearrangement joins TRBV27 to TRBJ1-2, with 8 bases lining up with TRBD1. Germline V lookup: CDR1 MNHEY, CDR2 SMNVEV (reference sequence). Trimming removed 6 bases from V and 5 bases from J; junction bases left unmatched: 8. The CDR3 loop spans 14 amino acids. The CDR3, as DNA: TGTGCCAGCAGCTCCCTCGGACAGGGATATGGCTACACCTTC. Protein: CASSSLGQGYGYTF.

This clone has a handful of counts. The chain links TRBV7-9 to TRBJ2-6; a possible D gene is TRBD1 (6 bases). Trimming left V 10 bases short and J 1 base short, with 14 bases between. Germline V gives CDR1 SEHNR, CDR2 FQNEAQ (reference sequence). The CDR3 loop spans 15 amino acids. CDR3 sequence (DNA): TGTGCCAACCTCGATGACAGGTCTGGGGCCAACGTCCTGACTTTC. Translated, it gives CANLDDRSGANVLTF. The whole variable domain, filled in from reference TRBV7-9 and TRBJ2-6, reads DTGVSQNPRHKITKRGQNVTFRCDPISEHNRLYWYRQTLGQGPEFLTYFQNEAQLEKSRLLSDRFSAERPKGSFSTLEIQRTEQGDSAMYLCANLDDRSGANVLTFGAGSRLTVL.

This clone was observed once. The CDR3 bases are TGTGCCAGCAGCTTAGAGTACTCCACAGATACGCAGTATTTT. It codes for CASSLEYSTDTQYF. The V call is TRBV7-2, the J call TRBJ2-3; D gene unclear. Germline assignment: CDR1 SGHTA and CDR2 FQGNSA. CDR3 size: 14 residues. V was shortened by 1 base and J by 2 bases, with 7 bases between the two germline ends.

The chain joins TRBV27 to TRBJ2-7; 9 bases match TRBD1. Germline CDR1 reads MNHEY; CDR2 reads SMNVEV (reference sequence). V trimming: 6 bases; J trimming: 1 base; junction bases outside the gene matches: 10. This CDR3 has 16 residues. In DNA, the CDR3 is TGTGCCAGCAGCGAGAATTGGGACAGGGCGTCCTACGAGCAGTACTTC. This codes for CASSENWDRASYEQYF.

The chain is built from TRBV5-1 and TRBJ2-5; 10 positions match TRBD2. J lost 3 bases, V lost 4 bases, and 3 bases had no gene match. In germline, CDR1 is SGHRS, CDR2 YFSETQ. CDR3 length: 14 amino acids. This CDR3 is CASSRLAGEETQYF. The CDR3 DNA follows: TGCGCCAGCAGCCGGCTAGCGGGAGAAGAGACCCAGTACTTC.

The V call is TRBV11-2, the J call TRBJ2-3, with 10 bases matching TRBD2. Trimming cost V 6 bases and J 2 bases; bases outside gene matches: 14. Germline-derived CDR1 and CDR2 are SGHAT and FQNNGV. The CDR3 extends over 18 amino acids. This CDR3 reads CASRSPKASGGPTDTQYF. Here the CDR3 DNA reads TGTGCCAGCAGATCCCCGAAAGCTAGCGGGGGTCCCACAGATACGCAGTATTTT.

The genes are TRBV30 and TRBJ1-1; D perhaps matches TRBD1 (6 bases). Germline V gives CDR1 GTSNPN, CDR2 SVGIG (reference sequence). Trimming removed 6 bases from V and 5 bases from J, with 22 bases in between. This CDR3 contains 15 residues. The CDR3 sequence is CACNPGGLVKTEAFF. For the CDR3, the DNA is TGTGCCTGCAACCCGGGGGGCTTAGTAAAGACTGAAGCTTTCTTT.

V is TRBV30 and J is TRBJ2-7, with a possible D match to TRBD2 (6 bases). Germline CDR1 GTSNPN, CDR2 SVGIG (reference sequence). V was shortened by 4 bases and J by 0 bases, with 13 bases between the two germline ends. The CDR3 covers 14 residues. CDR3 protein: CAWTKRARSYEQYF. The CDR3 region has the DNA TGTGCCTGGACAAAGCGGGCCCGCTCCTACGAGCAGTACTTC.

The CDR3 loop is CASSEGGYQTQYF. The CDR3 coding sequence is TGTGCCAGCAGTGAAGGTGGCTATCAGACCCAGTACTTC. The gene calls are TRBV2 and TRBJ2-5; D call uncertain. V was shortened by 1 base and J by 6 bases, with 9 bases between the two germline ends. The CDR3 is 13 amino acids. Germline CDR1 reads SNHLY; CDR2 reads FYNNEI.

This clone was observed a single time. Written as DNA, the CDR3 is TGTGCCAGCAGGGAAGGGACAGGGGGCGCGGATGGCTACACCTTC. It yields the protein CASREGTGGADGYTF. This sequence joins TRBV9 and TRBJ1-2; 12 bases match TRBD1. J was trimmed by 6 bases and V by 5 bases; bases with no gene match: 8. Germline CDR1 is SGDLS and CDR2 is YYNGEE. This CDR3 is built from 15 residues.

This clone was detected only a few times. This chain connects TRBV15 to TRBJ2-6; 8 nucleotides agree with TRBD1. This CDR3 has 17 residues. V lost 1 base and J lost 0; bases outside the gene matches: 2. The germline V gene has CDR1 LNHNV and CDR2 YYDKDF (reference sequence). The CDR3 DNA reads as TGTGCCACCAGCAGAGTACAGGGGGACTCTGGGGCCAACGTCCTGACTTTC. Its translation: CATSRVQGDSGANVLTF. Based on the CDR3 plus reference TRBV15 and TRBJ2-6, the full variable domain is DAMVIQNPRYQVTQFGKPVTLSCSQTLNHNVMYWYQQKSSQAPKLLFHYYDKDFNNEADTPDNFQSRRPNTSFCFLDIRSPGLGDTAMYLCATSRVQGDSGANVLTFGAGSRLTVL.

J is TRBJ2-5 and V is TRBV29-1; D not resolved. The CDR3 spans 12 residues. Germline assignment: CDR1 SQVTM and CDR2 ANQGSEA. Trimming left V 4 bases short and J 1 base short, with 7 bases between. CDR3: CSVVVVQETQYF. Written as DNA, the CDR3 is TGCAGCGTTGTGGTAGTCCAAGAGACCCAGTACTTC. Full variable domain (missing parts from reference TRBV29-1 and TRBJ2-5): SAVISQKPSRDICQRGTSLTIQCQVDSQVTMMFWYRQQPGQSLTLIATANQGSEATYESGFVIDKFPISRPNLTFSTLTVSNMSPEDSSIYLCSVVVVQETQYFGPGTRLLVL.

This clone was observed once. The chain is built from TRBV5-1 and TRBJ2-7; 7 bases are a match to TRBD1. V lost 8 bases and J lost 8; bases outside the gene matches: 22. In germline, CDR1 is SGHRS, CDR2 YFSETQ. CDR3 size: 16 residues. The CDR3 reads CARPERLDGTVGKQYF. CDR3 nucleotides: TGCGCCAGACCTGAGAGGCTTGATGGGACAGTTGGGAAGCAGTACTTC.

The chain recombines TRBV2 with TRBJ2-7; TRBD2 aligns across 8 bases. CDR1 and CDR2 from the germline V gene are SNHLY and FYNNEI. This CDR3 has 12 amino acids. J was trimmed by 9 bases and V by 8 bases; bases with no gene match: 9. The CDR3: CASYGGGGPQYF. CDR3 bases: TGTGCCAGCTACGGGGGGGGAGGCCCGCAGTACTTC.

The J gene is TRBJ1-1, the V gene TRBV29-1, with D uncertain. V lost 3 bases to trimming and J lost 10 bases, with 12 bases between them. CDR3 size: 11 residues. Germline V CDR1 and CDR2: SQVTM, ANQGSEA. Here the CDR3 reads CSVDEAAGAFF. In DNA, the CDR3 is TGCAGCGTTGACGAAGCGGCGGGAGCTTTCTTT.